This T cell receptor beta chain came from a study of response to subunit inactivated influenza vaccine. Findings and caveats of the study: Authors suggested seasonal influenza vaccinations each recruit few new T cells.

This CDR3 comprises 16 residues. Germline assignment: CDR1 SEHNR and CDR2 FQNEAQ (reference sequence). Trimming shortened V by 6 bases and J by 4 bases, and 21 bases separated the two germline ends. TCRdb passed the RT-PCR reads through MiXCR, listing each CDR3 protein once. Here the sample spans roughly 180,000 distinct CDR3 sequences, about 9% being singletons. This clonotype was seen only a few times. The antigen remains undetermined. The sample in question was non-naive T cells sorted from PBMCs, obtained on the day of vaccination. This TCR was sampled from a middle-aged man who received an inactivated influenza vaccine. V and J are TRBV7-9 and TRBJ2-5; tentatively, D is TRBD2 (6 bases). The CDR3 sequence: CASSFYGSRVGETQYF. For the CDR3, the DNA is TGTGCCAGCAGTTTTTACGGGAGCCGGGTAGGAGAGACCCAGTACTTC.